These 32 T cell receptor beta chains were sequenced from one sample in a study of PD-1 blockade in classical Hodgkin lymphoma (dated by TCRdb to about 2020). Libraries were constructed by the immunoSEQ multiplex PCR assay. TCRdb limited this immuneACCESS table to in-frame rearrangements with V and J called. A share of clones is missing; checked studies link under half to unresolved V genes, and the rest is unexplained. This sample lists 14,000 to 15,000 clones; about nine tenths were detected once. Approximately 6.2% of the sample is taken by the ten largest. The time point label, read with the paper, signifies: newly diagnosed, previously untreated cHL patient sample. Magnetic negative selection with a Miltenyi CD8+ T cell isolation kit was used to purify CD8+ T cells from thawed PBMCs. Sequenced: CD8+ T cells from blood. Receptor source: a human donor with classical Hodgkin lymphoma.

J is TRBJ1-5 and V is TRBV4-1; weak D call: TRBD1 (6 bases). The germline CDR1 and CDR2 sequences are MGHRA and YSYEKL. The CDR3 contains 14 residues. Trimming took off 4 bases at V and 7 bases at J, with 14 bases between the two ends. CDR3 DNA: TGCGCCAGCAGCCGCACAGGGATCTTGCAGCCCCAGCATTTT. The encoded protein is CASSRTGILQPQHF.

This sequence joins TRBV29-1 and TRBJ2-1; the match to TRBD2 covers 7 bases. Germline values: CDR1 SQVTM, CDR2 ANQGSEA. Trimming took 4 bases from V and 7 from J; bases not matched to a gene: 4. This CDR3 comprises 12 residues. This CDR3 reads CSVVGGVNEQFF. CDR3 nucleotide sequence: TGCAGCGTTGTTGGGGGGGTAAATGAGCAGTTCTTC.

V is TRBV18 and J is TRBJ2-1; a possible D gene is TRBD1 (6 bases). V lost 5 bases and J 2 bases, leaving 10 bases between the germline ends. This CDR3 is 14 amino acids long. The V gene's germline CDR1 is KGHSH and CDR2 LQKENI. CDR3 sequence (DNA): TGTGCCAGCTCAGGGACACACACCTACAATGAGCAGTTCTTC. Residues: CASSGTHTYNEQFF.

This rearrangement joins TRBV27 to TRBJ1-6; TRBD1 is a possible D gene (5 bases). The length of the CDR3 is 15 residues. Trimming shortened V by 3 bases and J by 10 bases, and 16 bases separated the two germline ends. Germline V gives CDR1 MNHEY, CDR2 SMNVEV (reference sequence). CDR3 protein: CASSLPQGLGSPLHF. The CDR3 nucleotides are TGTGCCAGCAGTTTGCCCCAGGGACTGGGGTCACCCCTCCACTTT.

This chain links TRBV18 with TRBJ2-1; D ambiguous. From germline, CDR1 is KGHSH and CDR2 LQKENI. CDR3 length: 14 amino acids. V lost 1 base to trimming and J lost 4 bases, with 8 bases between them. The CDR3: CASSPLTGYNEQFF. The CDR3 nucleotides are TGTGCCAGCTCACCACTTACCGGGTACAATGAGCAGTTCTTC. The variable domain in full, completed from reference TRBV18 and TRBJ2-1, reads NAGVMQNPRHLVRRRGQEARLRCSPMKGHSHVYWYRQLPEEGLKFMVYLQKENIIDESGMPKERFSAEFPKEGPSILRIQQVVRGDSAAYFCASSPLTGYNEQFFGPGTRLTVL.

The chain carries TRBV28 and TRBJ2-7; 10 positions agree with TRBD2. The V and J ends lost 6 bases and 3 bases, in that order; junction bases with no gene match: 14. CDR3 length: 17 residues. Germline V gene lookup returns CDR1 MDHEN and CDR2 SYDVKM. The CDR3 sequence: CASRTPHLTSGNYEQYF. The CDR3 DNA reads TGTGCCAGCAGGACCCCTCATTTAACTAGCGGGAACTACGAGCAGTACTTC.

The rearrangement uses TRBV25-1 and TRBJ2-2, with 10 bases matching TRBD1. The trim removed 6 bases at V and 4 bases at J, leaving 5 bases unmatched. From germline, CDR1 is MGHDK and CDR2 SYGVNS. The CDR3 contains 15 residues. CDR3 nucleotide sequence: TGTGCCAGCAGGGGGACAGGGGTTCCCACCGGGGAGCTGTTTTTT. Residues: CASRGTGVPTGELFF.

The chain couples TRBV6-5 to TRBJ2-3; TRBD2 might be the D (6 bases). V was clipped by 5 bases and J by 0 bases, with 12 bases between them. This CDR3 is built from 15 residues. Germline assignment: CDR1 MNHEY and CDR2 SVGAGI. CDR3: CASSPSGFSTDTQYF. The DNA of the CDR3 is TGTGCCAGCAGTCCCAGCGGGTTTAGCACAGATACGCAGTATTTT.

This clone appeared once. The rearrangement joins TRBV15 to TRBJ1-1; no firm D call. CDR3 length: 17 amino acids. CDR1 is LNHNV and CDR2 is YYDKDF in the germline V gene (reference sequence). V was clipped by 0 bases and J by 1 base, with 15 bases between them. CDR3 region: CATSRDGNSLGNTEAFF. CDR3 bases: TGTGCCACCAGCAGAGATGGAAACAGCCTCGGGAACACTGAAGCTTTCTTT. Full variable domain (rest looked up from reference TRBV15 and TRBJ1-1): DAMVIQNPRYQVTQFGKPVTLSCSQTLNHNVMYWYQQKSSQAPKLLFHYYDKDFNNEADTPDNFQSRRPNTSFCFLDIRSPGLGDTAMYLCATSRDGNSLGNTEAFFGQGTRLTVV.

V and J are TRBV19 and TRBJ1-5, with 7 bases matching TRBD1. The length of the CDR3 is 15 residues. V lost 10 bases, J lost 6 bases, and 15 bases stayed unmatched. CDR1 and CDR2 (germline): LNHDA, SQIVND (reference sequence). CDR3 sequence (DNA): TGTGCCAACGAAGGGGGGGAGGGGGCATCTCAGCCCCAGCATTTT. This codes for CANEGGEGASQPQHF.

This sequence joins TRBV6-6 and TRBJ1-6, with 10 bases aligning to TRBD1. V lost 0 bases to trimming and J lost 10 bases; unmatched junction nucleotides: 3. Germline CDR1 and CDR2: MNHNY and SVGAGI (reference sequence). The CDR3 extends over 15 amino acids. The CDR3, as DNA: TGTGCCAGCAGTTACTCAGAGACAGGGGGCTCACCCCTCCACTTT. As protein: CASSYSETGGSPLHF.

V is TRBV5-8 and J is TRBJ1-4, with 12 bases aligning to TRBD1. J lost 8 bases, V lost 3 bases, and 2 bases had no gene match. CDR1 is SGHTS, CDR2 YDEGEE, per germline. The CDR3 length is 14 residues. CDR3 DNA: TGTGCCAGCAGCTGGGACAGGGGGCGGGAAAAACTGTTTTTT. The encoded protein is CASSWDRGREKLFF.

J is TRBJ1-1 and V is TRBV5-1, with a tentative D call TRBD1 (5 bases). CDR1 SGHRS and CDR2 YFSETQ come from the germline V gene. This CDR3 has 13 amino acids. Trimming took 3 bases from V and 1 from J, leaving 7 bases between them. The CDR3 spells CASSSTANTEAFF. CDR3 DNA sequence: TGCGCCAGCAGCTCGACAGCGAACACTGAAGCTTTCTTT.

Here the CDR3 reads CASTVGGANVLTF. The CDR3 DNA reads TGTGCCAGCACCGTGGGCGGGGCCAACGTCCTGACTTTC. J is TRBJ2-6 and V is TRBV6-6, with D uncertain. There are 13 residues in the CDR3. The ends were cut back, 7 bases at V and 4 bases at J, with 8 bases in the middle. The germline V gene has CDR1 MNHNY and CDR2 SVGAGI (reference sequence).

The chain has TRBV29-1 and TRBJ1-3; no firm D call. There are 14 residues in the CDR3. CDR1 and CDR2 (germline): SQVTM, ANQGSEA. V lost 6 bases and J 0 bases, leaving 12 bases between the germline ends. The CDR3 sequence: CSVVDGLSGNTIYF. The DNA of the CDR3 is TGCAGCGTCGTGGACGGTCTCTCTGGAAACACCATATATTTT. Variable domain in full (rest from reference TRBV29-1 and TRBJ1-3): SAVISQKPSRDICQRGTSLTIQCQVDSQVTMMFWYRQQPGQSLTLIATANQGSEATYESGFVIDKFPISRPNLTFSTLTVSNMSPEDSSIYLCSVVDGLSGNTIYFGEGSWLTVV.

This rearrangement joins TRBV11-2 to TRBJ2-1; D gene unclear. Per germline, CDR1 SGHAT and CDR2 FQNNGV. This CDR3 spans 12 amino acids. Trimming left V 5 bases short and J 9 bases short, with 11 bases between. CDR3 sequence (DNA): TGTGCCAGCAGCCCATTTAAGGGTGAGCAGTTCTTC. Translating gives CASSPFKGEQFF. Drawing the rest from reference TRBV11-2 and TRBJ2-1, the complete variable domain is EAGVAQSPRYKIIEKRQSVAFWCNPISGHATLYWYQQILGQGPKLLIQFQNNGVVDDSQLPKDRFSAERLKGVDSTLKIQPAKLEDSAVYLCASSPFKGEQFFGPGTRLTVL.

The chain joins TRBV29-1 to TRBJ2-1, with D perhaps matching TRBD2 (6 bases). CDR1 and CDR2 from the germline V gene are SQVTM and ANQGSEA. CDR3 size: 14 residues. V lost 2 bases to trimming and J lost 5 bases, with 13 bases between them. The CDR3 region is CSVENGGEDNEQFF. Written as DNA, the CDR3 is TGCAGCGTTGAAAACGGGGGAGAGGACAATGAGCAGTTCTTC.

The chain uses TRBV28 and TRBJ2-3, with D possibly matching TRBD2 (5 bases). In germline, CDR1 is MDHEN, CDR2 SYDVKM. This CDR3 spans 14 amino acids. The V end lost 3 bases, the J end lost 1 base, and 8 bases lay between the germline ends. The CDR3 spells CASSFDYGTDTQYF. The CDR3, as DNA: TGTGCCAGCAGTTTTGACTATGGCACAGATACGCAGTATTTT.

The CDR3, as DNA: TGTGCCAGCAGTCCACACAGGGAAAAGACTAATGAAAAACTGTTTTTT. This codes for CASSPHREKTNEKLFF. The chain has TRBV27 and TRBJ1-4; tentatively, D is TRBD1 (6 bases). This CDR3 is 16 amino acids long. Looked up from germline, CDR1 is MNHEY and CDR2 is SMNVEV (reference sequence). V lost 5 bases, J lost 2 bases, and 15 bases lay in between.

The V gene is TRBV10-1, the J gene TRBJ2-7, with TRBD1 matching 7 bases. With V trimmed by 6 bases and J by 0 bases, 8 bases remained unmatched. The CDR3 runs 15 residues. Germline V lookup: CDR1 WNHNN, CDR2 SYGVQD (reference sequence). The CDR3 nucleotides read TGCGCCAGCAGGGTAGAGGGGGCTTCCTCCTACGAGCAGTACGTC. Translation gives CASRVEGASSYEQYV.

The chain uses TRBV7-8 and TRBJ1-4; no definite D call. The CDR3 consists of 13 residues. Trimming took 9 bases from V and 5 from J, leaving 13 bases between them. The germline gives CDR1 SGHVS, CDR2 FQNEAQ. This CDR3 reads CASKPTSNEKLFF. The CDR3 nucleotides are TGTGCCAGTAAACCCACCAGCAATGAAAAACTGTTTTTT.

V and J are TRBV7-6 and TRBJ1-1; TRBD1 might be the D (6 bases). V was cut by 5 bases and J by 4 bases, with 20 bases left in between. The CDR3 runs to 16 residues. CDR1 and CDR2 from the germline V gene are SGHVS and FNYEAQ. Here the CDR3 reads CASSPAPGGAGTEAFF. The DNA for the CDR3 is TGTGCCAGCAGCCCCGCACCGGGGGGGGCCGGCACTGAAGCTTTCTTT.

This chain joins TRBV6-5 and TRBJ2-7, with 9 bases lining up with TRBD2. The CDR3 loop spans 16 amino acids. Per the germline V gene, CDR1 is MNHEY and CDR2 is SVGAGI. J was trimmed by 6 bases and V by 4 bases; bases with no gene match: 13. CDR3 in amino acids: CASSSRLAEPNLEQYV. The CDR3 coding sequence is TGTGCCAGCAGTTCCCGACTAGCGGAACCGAACCTCGAGCAGTACGTC.

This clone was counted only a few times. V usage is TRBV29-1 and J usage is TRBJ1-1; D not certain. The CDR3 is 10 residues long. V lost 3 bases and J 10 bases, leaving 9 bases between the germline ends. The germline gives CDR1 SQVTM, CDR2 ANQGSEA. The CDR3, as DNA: TGCAGCGTTGATGGGCCCGGAGCTTTCTTT. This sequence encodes CSVDGPGAFF.

CDR3: CASSIAGHGEKLFF. CDR3 bases: TGTGCCAGTAGTATAGCAGGGCACGGGGAAAAACTGTTTTTT. The chain links TRBV19 to TRBJ1-4; tentative D call: TRBD1 (5 bases). Germline assignment: CDR1 LNHDA and CDR2 SQIVND (reference sequence). The CDR3 totals 14 residues. Trimming removed 1 base from V and 8 bases from J, with 11 bases in between.

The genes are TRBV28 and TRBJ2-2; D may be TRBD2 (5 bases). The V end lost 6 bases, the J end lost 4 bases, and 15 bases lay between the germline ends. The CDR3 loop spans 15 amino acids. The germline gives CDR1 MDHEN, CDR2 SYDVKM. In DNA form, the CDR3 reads TGTGCCAGCAGCCACCAGAGGGTGAGCACCGGGGAGCTGTTTTTT. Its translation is CASSHQRVSTGELFF. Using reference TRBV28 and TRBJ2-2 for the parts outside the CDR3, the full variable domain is DVKVTQSSRYLVKRTGEKVFLECVQDMDHENMFWYRQDPGLGLRLIYFSYDVKMKEKGDIPEGYSVSREKKERFSLILESASTNQTSMYLCASSHQRVSTGELFFGEGSRLTVL.

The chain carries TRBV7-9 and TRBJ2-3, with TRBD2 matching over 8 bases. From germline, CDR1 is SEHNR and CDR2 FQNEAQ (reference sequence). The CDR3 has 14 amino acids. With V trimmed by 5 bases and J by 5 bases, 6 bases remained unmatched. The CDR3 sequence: CASSPRTSRDTQYF. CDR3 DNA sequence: TGTGCCAGCAGCCCTAGGACTAGCCGAGATACGCAGTATTTT.

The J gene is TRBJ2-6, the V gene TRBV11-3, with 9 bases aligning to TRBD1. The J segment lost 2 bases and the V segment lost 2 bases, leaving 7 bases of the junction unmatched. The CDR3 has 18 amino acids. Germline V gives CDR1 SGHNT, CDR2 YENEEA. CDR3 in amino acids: CASSLLGQGSAGANVLTF. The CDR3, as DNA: TGTGCCAGCAGCTTATTGGGACAGGGTTCGGCTGGGGCCAACGTCCTGACTTTC.

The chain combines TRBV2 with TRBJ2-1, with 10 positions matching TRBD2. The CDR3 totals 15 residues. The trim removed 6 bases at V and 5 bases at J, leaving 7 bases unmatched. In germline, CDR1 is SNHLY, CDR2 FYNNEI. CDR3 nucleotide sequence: TGTGCCAGCAGACTAGCGGGGCGCAATAACAATGAGCAGTTCTTC. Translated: CASRLAGRNNNEQFF. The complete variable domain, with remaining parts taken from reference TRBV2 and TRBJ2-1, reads EPEVTQTPSHQVTQMGQEVILRCVPISNHLYFYWYRQILGQKVEFLVSFYNNEISEKSEIFDDQFSVERPDGSNFTLKIRSTKLEDSAMYFCASRLAGRNNNEQFFGPGTRLTVL.

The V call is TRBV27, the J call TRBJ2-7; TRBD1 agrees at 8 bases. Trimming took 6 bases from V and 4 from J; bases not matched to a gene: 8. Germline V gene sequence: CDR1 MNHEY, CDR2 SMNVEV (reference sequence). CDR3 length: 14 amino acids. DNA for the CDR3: TGTGCCAGCAGACTACAGGGGGTCGGTTACGAGCAGTACTTC. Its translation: CASRLQGVGYEQYF.

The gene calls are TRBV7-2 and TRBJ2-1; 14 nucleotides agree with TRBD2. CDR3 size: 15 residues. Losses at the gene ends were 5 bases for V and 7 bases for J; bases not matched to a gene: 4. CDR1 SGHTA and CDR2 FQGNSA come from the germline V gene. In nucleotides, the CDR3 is TGTGCCAGCAGCCCGGGACTAGCGGGAGCAAATGAGCAGTTCTTC. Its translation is CASSPGLAGANEQFF.

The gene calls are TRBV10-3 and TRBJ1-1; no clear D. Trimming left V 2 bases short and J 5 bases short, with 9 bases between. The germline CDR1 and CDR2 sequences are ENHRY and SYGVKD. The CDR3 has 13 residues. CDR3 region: CAISEAGGTEAFF. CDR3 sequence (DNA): TGTGCCATCAGTGAGGCAGGTGGGACTGAAGCTTTCTTT.